One and the same sample provided the 26 T cell receptor beta chains below, sequenced in a study of immune evolution from preneoplasia to lung adenocarcinoma (dated by TCRdb to about 2021). The library was built by means of the immunoSEQ multiplex PCR assay. TCRdb retrieved this table from immuneACCESS and kept in-frame rearrangements only. Not all clones are present; in checked studies, unresolved V genes account for under half, and no reason is known for the remainder. The sample records about 3,900 clones, approximately 80% of which are singletons. The biggest ten clones account for around 12% of the sample. Sequenced: FFPE minimally invasive lung adenocarcinoma tissue. This specimen's cell subset or site label, interpreted: micro-invasive lung adenocarcinoma (MIA). The receptors shown here come from a person aged 65-85 years with lung adenocarcinoma.

The rearrangement links TRBV11-1 to TRBJ2-2; 7 nucleotides line up with TRBD2. V was clipped by 10 bases and J by 2 bases; unmatched bases: 13. Looked up from germline, CDR1 is SGHAT and CDR2 is FQDESV (reference sequence). The CDR3 covers 16 residues. In DNA, the CDR3 is TGTGCCACCACCTTTTATAGCGGGTCAAACACCGGGGAGCTGTTTTTT. Its translation is CATTFYSGSNTGELFF.

The chain uses TRBV21-1 and TRBJ1-2. TRBV21-1 is tagged as a pseudogene. The CDR3 has 12 amino acids. The CDR3 is CASSTGEEGYTF. The CDR3 DNA reads as TGTGCCAGCAGCACCGGGGAGGAAGGCTACACCTTC.

This rearrangement joins TRBV5-6 to TRBJ1-4, with a tentative D call TRBD1 (5 bases). Germline-derived CDR1 and CDR2 are SGHDT and YYEEEE. Deletions cut 1 base from V and 3 bases from J, with 10 bases between. The CDR3 covers 15 residues. CDR3 in amino acids: CASSLLTGANEKLFF. CDR3 DNA sequence: TGTGCCAGCAGCTTGTTGACGGGGGCTAATGAAAAACTGTTTTTT.

This clone occurred once. The chain joins TRBV6-5 to TRBJ1-5; D remains ambiguous. Germline lookup yields CDR1 MNHEY and CDR2 SVGAGI. The V and J ends lost 0 bases and 1 base respectively, with 4 bases between them. The length of the CDR3 is 14 residues. The CDR3 loop reads CASSYSYSNQPQHF. For the CDR3, the DNA is TGTGCCAGCAGTTACTCATACAGCAATCAGCCCCAGCATTTT.

The chain employs TRBV30 and TRBJ2-3; 11 bases agree with TRBD2. This CDR3 is 15 amino acids long. Germline-derived CDR1 and CDR2 are GTSNPN and SVGIG (reference sequence). The junction had 1 base not matched to a gene; V was cut back by 0 bases and J by 2 bases. CDR3 protein: CAWSVLAGATDTQYF. DNA of the CDR3: TGTGCCTGGAGTGTACTAGCGGGAGCCACAGATACGCAGTATTTT.

This chain joins TRBV28 and TRBJ1-1; tentatively, D is TRBD1 (6 bases). Germline CDR1 is MDHEN and CDR2 is SYDVKM. CDR3 length: 16 residues. Trimming cost V 2 bases and J 1 base, with 14 bases left between them. The CDR3: CASSLGGLYGNTEAFF. The CDR3 DNA reads TGTGCCAGCAGTTTAGGGGGCCTCTATGGGAACACTGAAGCTTTCTTT. Based on the CDR3 plus reference TRBV28 and TRBJ1-1, the full variable domain is DVKVTQSSRYLVKRTGEKVFLECVQDMDHENMFWYRQDPGLGLRLIYFSYDVKMKEKGDIPEGYSVSREKKERFSLILESASTNQTSMYLCASSLGGLYGNTEAFFGQGTRLTVV.

The gene calls are TRBV11-3 and TRBJ2-3, with 10 bases that match TRBD2. Per germline, CDR1 SGHNT and CDR2 YENEEA. V lost 6 bases and J lost 1; bases outside the gene matches: 16. CDR3 size: 19 residues. The DNA for the CDR3 is TGTGCCAGCAGTTATAGGGCTAGCGGGAGTGGACGAGGCACAGATACGCAGTATTTT. Encoded protein: CASSYRASGSGRGTDTQYF.

This clone was found a few times. The chain joins TRBV5-6 to TRBJ1-3, with D possibly being TRBD1 (6 bases). The CDR3 length is 13 residues. Germline V gene lookup returns CDR1 SGHDT and CDR2 YYEEEE. The V and J ends lost 4 bases and 4 bases respectively, with 9 bases between them. Written as DNA, the CDR3 is TGTGCCAGCAGCATCGGACAGGGAAACACCATATATTTT. Amino acids: CASSIGQGNTIYF.

The V and J genes are TRBV7-2 and TRBJ2-3; 8 positions agree with TRBD1. The germline V gene has CDR1 SGHTA and CDR2 FQGNSA. V shed 2 bases, J shed 2 bases, and the junction held 6 bases outside the gene matches. The CDR3 extends over 16 amino acids. The CDR3 here is CASSLRYRGTTDTQYF. The CDR3 bases are TGTGCCAGCAGCTTACGGTACAGGGGGACCACAGATACGCAGTATTTT.

The chain is built from TRBV10-3 and TRBJ2-1, with 10 bases that match TRBD1. From germline, CDR1 is ENHRY and CDR2 SYGVKD. The CDR3 has 14 amino acids. Trimming removed 7 bases from V and 5 bases from J; junction bases left unmatched: 5. CDR3 residues: CAIKRTGGNNEQFF. The CDR3 DNA reads as TGTGCCATCAAAAGGACAGGGGGGAACAATGAGCAGTTCTTC.

The genes are TRBV30 and TRBJ1-1; TRBD1 matches 7 bases. V was clipped by 0 bases and J by 1 base; unmatched bases: 5. CDR1 is GTSNPN, CDR2 SVGIG, per germline (reference sequence). There are 15 residues in the CDR3. The CDR3 DNA sequence: TGTGCCTGGAGTGTACTGGGACAGACGAACACTGAAGCTTTCTTT. Translating it yields CAWSVLGQTNTEAFF.

The CDR3 sequence is CASSFIAETQYF. Written as DNA, the CDR3 is TGTGCCAGCAGTTTTATCGCGGAGACCCAGTACTTC. The rearrangement uses TRBV28 and TRBJ2-5; D remains unclear. Trimming stripped 3 bases from V and 5 bases from J, with 7 bases between. Germline V lookup: CDR1 MDHEN, CDR2 SYDVKM. This CDR3 is built from 12 residues.

The V and J genes are TRBV28 and TRBJ2-2; weak D call: TRBD1 (6 bases). CDR1 and CDR2 (germline): MDHEN, SYDVKM. The germline V and J ends were trimmed by 3 bases and 1 base, with 12 bases remaining between them. The CDR3 consists of 16 residues. The DNA of the CDR3 is TGTGCCAGCAGTTTCTCTCGGGACATGAACACCGGGGAGCTGTTTTTT. Its protein is CASSFSRDMNTGELFF.

The table lists this clone with a few counts. J is TRBJ2-3 and V is TRBV6-5, with D hard to call. The CDR3 spans 13 residues. V lost 5 bases and J 4 bases, leaving 10 bases between the germline ends. The germline V gene has CDR1 MNHEY and CDR2 SVGAGI. Here the CDR3 DNA reads TGTGCCAGCAGTCCGTCTAGGCCAGATACGCAGTATTTT. Its protein product is CASSPSRPDTQYF.

The chain recombines TRBV5-4 with TRBJ1-4; D not resolved. Germline V gene lookup returns CDR1 SGHNT and CDR2 YYREEE (reference sequence). The CDR3 is 13 residues long. With 4 bases removed from V and 7 bases from J, the gap between germline ends came to 11 bases. As DNA, the CDR3 is TGTGCCAGCAGCCCGGAGGAGGGTGAAAAACTGTTTTTT. Amino acid sequence: CASSPEEGEKLFF.

The chain employs TRBV19 and TRBJ2-1; no reliable D call. The CDR3 sequence is 11 residues long. CDR1 LNHDA and CDR2 SQIVND come from the germline V gene (reference sequence). V lost 4 bases and J lost 5, with 3 bases in between. This chain's CDR3 is CASSRNNEQFF. CDR3 sequence (DNA): TGTGCCAGTAGTAGGAACAATGAGCAGTTCTTC.

CDR3 residues: CASSTRLAEEQYF. Written as DNA, the CDR3 is TGTGCCAGCAGCACTCGACTAGCGGAAGAGCAGTACTTC. The chain uses TRBV9 and TRBJ2-7; 9 positions agree with TRBD2. V lost 4 bases, J lost 7 bases, and 6 bases stayed unmatched. CDR3 length: 13 amino acids. Germline values: CDR1 SGDLS, CDR2 YYNGEE.

This clone was detected a few times. V is TRBV7-2 and J is TRBJ2-7; D might be TRBD1 or TRBD2, each matching 5 bases. In germline, CDR1 is SGHTA, CDR2 FQGNSA. The CDR3 spans 16 residues. Trimming pared 4 bases from V and 6 bases from J, leaving 22 bases between. The CDR3 spells CASSSSGTERSSEQYF. The DNA for the CDR3 is TGTGCCAGCAGCTCCTCCGGGACCGAACGTTCTAGCGAGCAGTACTTC.

This sequence joins TRBV28 and TRBJ1-4; perhaps TRBD1 as D (6 bases). Per the germline V gene, CDR1 is MDHEN and CDR2 is SYDVKM. V gave up 7 bases and J gave up 4 bases, with 16 bases separating them. This CDR3 region has 15 residues. In nucleotides, the CDR3 is TGTGCCAGCACCGGGTCGGGGGCAGGTAATGAAAAACTGTTTTTT. Amino acids: CASTGSGAGNEKLFF.

The chain carries TRBV6-1 and TRBJ1-2; 11 positions agree with TRBD1. In germline, CDR1 is MNHNS, CDR2 SASEGT. V lost 2 bases and J lost 12; bases outside the gene matches: 14. The CDR3 is 16 residues long. CDR3 DNA sequence: TGTGCCAGCAGTGAATCCATTTGGGACAGGGGGATCTTGGACACCTTC. Translating it yields CASSESIWDRGILDTF.

V usage is TRBV6-5 and J usage is TRBJ2-3; D assignment may be TRBD1 or TRBD2 (6 bases each). The germline V and J ends were trimmed by 8 bases and 0 bases, with 12 bases remaining between them. CDR3 length equals 14 residues. The V gene's germline CDR1 is MNHEY and CDR2 SVGAGI. As DNA, the CDR3 is TGTGCCAGCGGAGGGGGGTCAAGCACAGATACGCAGTATTTT. Amino acid sequence: CASGGGSSTDTQYF.

This clone was picked up a small number of times. The CDR3 DNA reads TGTGCCAGCAGTTTATCGTCCGGCCAAACCTACGAGCAGTACTTC. Its translation: CASSLSSGQTYEQYF. The J gene is TRBJ2-7, the V gene TRBV27; D is undetermined. Deletions cut 0 bases from V and 2 bases from J, with 11 bases between. CDR3 length equals 15 residues. Germline V gives CDR1 MNHEY, CDR2 SMNVEV (reference sequence).

This chain connects TRBV21-1 to TRBJ2-3; the DNA was not used to check the table's D call, TRBD2. TRBV21-1 is tagged as a pseudogene. The CDR3 sequence is 11 residues long. The DNA of the CDR3 is TGTGCCAGCAGCCTGTGGACTTGGCAGTATTTT. It codes for CASSLWTWQYF.

The chain is built from TRBV5-1 and TRBJ2-7; the D is unclear. Trimming removed 6 bases from V and 0 bases from J, with 13 bases in between. The CDR3 extends over 14 amino acids. Germline V gene lookup returns CDR1 SGHRS and CDR2 YFSETQ. The CDR3 sequence is CASMPDYHSYEQYF. CDR3 DNA: TGCGCCAGCATGCCGGATTACCACTCCTACGAGCAGTACTTC.

This clone was seen just once. This chain links TRBV28 with TRBJ1-1, with D possibly TRBD1 on 6 matching bases. V was clipped by 2 bases and J by 7 bases, with 14 bases between them. The CDR3 totals 14 residues. Germline assignment: CDR1 MDHEN and CDR2 SYDVKM. The CDR3 nucleotides are TGTGCCAGCAGTTTAAGGGGGATACAGGGTGAAGCTTTCTTT. Its protein product is CASSLRGIQGEAFF.

This clone was observed a handful of times. The V gene is TRBV27, the J gene TRBJ1-4; D gene ambiguous. The germline CDR1 and CDR2 sequences are MNHEY and SMNVEV (reference sequence). CDR3 length equals 13 residues. V gave up 3 bases and J gave up 6 bases, with 8 bases separating them. CDR3 sequence: CASSFTAYEKLFF. CDR3 DNA sequence: TGTGCCAGCAGTTTTACGGCCTATGAAAAACTGTTTTTT.